This TCR beta chain was sequenced during a study of T cell responses to AZD1222 COVID-19 vaccine. In the study overall: Combined were second doses at about 4 or about 12 weeks.

Measured with immunoSEQ multiplex PCR; TCRdb has only the in-frame clones, and not every one. Of roughly 100,000 clones in the sample, 85% to 90% were seen once. The CDR3 is made up of 15 amino acids. The germline V and J ends were trimmed by 0 bases and 6 bases, with 14 bases remaining between them. Germline V gene lookup returns CDR1 SGDLS and CDR2 YYNGEE. General observations from the study: Only a handful of individuals given AZD1222 were seropositive at baseline. Unmutated variant regions reportedly attract nearly half of all spike-specific TCRs. A mostly white British donor set with more females was recruited, and clonal diversity was possibly underestimated.

Worth noting for this clone: Its target is not known.

This specimen consisted of peripheral blood, obtained on day 0 of AZD1222 vaccination. This receptor was identified in an adult in good health. The V call is TRBV9, the J call TRBJ2-3; D gene unclear. CDR3 region: CASSVDMGVGDTQYF. As DNA, the CDR3 is TGTGCCAGCAGCGTAGATATGGGCGTCGGGGATACGCAGTATTTT.